The clone carrying this TCR beta chain has just a few counts. Data came from immunoSEQ multiplex PCR; TCRdb stores just in-frame clones and leaves some out. Counted here are 100,000 to 150,000 clones, around three quarters occurring once; the ten biggest clones make up about 40%. This sample was taken from a study of blood T cell repertoires in COVID-19. CDR1 MNHEY and CDR2 SVGAGI come from the germline V gene. Between the trimmed V and J ends, which lost 2 bases and 0 bases, there was a span of 8 bases. The CDR3 covers 16 residues. Material: peripheral blood. The receptor was derived from a man aged 35-49 years with active or convalescent COVID-19. The chain combines TRBV6-5 with TRBJ2-6; possibly TRBD2 for D (6 bases). DNA for the CDR3: TGTGCCAGCAGTTACGCCGGGGGCTCTGGGGCCAACGTCCTGACTTTC. The encoded protein is CASSYAGGSGANVLTF.